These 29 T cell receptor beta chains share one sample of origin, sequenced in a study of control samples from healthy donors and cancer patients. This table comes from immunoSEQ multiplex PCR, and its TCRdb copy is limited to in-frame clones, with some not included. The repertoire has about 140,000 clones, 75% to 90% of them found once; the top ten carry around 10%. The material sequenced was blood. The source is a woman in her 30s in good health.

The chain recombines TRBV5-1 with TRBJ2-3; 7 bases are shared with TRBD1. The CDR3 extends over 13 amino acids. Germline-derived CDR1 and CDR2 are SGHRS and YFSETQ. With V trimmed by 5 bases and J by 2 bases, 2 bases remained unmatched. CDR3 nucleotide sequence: TGCGCCAGCAGACAGGGGATCACAGATACGCAGTATTTT. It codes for CASRQGITDTQYF.

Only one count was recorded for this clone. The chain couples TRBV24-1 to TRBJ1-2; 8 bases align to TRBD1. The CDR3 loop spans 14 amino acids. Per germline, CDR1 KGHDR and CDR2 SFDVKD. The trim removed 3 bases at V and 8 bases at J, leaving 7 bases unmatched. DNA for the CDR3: TGTGCCACCAGTGATATTAGACAGGGGTTCGGCTACACCTTC. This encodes CATSDIRQGFGYTF.

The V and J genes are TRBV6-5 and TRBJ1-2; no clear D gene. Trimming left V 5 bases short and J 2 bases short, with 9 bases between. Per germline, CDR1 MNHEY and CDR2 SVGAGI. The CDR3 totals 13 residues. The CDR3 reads CASSPTLNYGYTF. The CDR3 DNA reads TGTGCCAGCAGTCCGACACTGAACTATGGCTACACCTTC.

Written as DNA, the CDR3 is TGCGCCAGCGGGACAGCGAACACTGAAGCTTTCTTT. Protein product: CASGTANTEAFF. The rearrangement joins TRBV10-1 to TRBJ1-1, with 7 bases identical to TRBD1. V shed 8 bases, J shed 1 base, and the junction held 1 base outside the gene matches. Germline V gene data show CDR1 as WNHNN and CDR2 as SYGVQD (reference sequence). The CDR3 covers 12 residues.

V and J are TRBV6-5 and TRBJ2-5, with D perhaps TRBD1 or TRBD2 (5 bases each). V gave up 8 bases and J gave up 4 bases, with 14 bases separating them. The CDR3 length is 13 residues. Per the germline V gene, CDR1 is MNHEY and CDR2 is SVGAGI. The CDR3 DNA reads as TGTGCCAGCCGACCCGAGGGGCGAGAGACCCAGTACTTC. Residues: CASRPEGRETQYF.

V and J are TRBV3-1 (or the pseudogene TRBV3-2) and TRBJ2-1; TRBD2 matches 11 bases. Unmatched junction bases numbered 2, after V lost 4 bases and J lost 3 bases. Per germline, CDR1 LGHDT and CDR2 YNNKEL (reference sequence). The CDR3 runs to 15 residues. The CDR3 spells CASSLTSGSYNEQFF. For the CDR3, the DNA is TGTGCCAGCAGCCTAACTAGCGGGAGCTACAATGAGCAGTTCTTC.

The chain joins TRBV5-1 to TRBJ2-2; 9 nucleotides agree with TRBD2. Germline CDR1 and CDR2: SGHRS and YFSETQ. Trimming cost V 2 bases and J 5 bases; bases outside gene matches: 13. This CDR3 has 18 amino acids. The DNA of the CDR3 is TGCGCCAGCAGCTTTCAAGGGGGGACTAGCACCCTGACCGGGGAGCTGTTTTTT. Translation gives CASSFQGGTSTLTGELFF.

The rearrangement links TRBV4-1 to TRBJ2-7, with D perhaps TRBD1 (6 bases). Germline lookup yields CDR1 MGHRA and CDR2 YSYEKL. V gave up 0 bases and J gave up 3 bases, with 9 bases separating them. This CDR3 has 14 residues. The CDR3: CASSQETGGYEQYF. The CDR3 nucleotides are TGCGCCAGCAGCCAAGAGACAGGAGGCTACGAGCAGTACTTC.

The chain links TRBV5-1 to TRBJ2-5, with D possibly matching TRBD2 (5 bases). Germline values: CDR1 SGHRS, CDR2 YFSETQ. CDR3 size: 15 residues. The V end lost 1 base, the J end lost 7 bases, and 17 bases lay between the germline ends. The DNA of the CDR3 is TGCGCCAGCAGCTTGATCCCGGACTCGGCGGTGACCCAGTACTTC. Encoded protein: CASSLIPDSAVTQYF.

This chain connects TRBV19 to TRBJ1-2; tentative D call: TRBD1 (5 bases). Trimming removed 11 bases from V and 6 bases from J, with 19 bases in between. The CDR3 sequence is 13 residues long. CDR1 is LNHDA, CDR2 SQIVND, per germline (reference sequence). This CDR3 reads CAVQPEGFDGYTF. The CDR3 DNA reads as TGTGCCGTACAACCTGAGGGGTTCGATGGCTACACCTTC.

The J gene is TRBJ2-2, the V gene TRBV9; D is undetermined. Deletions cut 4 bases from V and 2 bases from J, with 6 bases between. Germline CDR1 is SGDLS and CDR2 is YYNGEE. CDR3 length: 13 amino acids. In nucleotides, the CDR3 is TGTGCCAGCAGCTCCTTCAACACCGGGGAGCTGTTTTTT. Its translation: CASSSFNTGELFF.

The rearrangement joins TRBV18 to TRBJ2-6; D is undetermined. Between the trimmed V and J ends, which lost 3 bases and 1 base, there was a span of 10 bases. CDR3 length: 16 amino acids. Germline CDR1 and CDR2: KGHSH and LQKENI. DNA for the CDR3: TGTGCCAGCTCACCCTTGCAGAGTTCTGGGGCCAACGTCCTGACTTTC. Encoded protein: CASSPLQSSGANVLTF.

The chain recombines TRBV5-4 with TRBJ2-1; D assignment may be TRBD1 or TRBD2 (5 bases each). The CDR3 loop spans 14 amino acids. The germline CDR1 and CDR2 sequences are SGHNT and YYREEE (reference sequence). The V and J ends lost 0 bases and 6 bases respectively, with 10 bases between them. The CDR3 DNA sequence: TGTGCCAGCAGCTTGGCCGGTGGGGGCAATGAGCAGTTCTTC. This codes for CASSLAGGGNEQFF.

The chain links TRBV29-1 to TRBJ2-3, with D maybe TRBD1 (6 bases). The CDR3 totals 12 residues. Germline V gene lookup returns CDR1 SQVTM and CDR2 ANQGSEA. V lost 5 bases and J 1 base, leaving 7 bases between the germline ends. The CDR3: CSVHRGTDTQYF. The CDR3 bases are TGCAGCGTTCACAGGGGCACAGATACGCAGTATTTT.

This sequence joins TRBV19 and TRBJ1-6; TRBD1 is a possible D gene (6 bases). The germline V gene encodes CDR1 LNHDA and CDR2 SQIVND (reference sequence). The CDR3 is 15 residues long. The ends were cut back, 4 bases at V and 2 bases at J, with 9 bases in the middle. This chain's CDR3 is CASSTTGPYNSPLHF. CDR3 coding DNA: TGTGCCAGTAGTACGACAGGACCCTATAATTCACCCCTCCACTTT.

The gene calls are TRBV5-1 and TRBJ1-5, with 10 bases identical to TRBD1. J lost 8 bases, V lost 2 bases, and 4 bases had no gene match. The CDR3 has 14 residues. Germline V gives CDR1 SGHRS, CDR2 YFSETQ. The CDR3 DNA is TGCGCCAGCAGCTTAGGACAGGGGGGGAAGCCCCAGCATTTT. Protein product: CASSLGQGGKPQHF.

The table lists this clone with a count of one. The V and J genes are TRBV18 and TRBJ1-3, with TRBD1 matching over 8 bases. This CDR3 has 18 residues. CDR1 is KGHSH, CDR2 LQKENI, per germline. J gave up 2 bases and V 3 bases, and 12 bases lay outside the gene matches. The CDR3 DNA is TGTGCCAGCTCACCTCAGGGGGCGCAAGGGATAACTGGAAACACCATATATTTT. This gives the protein CASSPQGAQGITGNTIYF.

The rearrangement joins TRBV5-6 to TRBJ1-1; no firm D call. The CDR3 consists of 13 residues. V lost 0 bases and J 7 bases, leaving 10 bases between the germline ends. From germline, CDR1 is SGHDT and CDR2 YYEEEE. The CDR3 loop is CASSLVRYGEAFF. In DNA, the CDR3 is TGTGCCAGCAGCTTGGTGAGGTACGGTGAAGCTTTCTTT.

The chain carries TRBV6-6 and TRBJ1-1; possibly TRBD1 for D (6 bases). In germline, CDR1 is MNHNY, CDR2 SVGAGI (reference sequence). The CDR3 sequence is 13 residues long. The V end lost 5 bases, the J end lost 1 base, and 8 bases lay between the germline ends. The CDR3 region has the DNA TGTGCCAGCAGTCAACAGGGGAACACTGAAGCTTTCTTT. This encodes CASSQQGNTEAFF.

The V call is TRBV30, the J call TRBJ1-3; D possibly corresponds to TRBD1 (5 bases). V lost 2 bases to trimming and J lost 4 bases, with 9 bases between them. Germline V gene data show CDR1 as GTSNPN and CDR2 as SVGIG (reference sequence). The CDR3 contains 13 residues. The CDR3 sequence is CAWSLDKGNTIYF. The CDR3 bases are TGTGCCTGGAGTCTGGACAAAGGAAACACCATATATTTT.

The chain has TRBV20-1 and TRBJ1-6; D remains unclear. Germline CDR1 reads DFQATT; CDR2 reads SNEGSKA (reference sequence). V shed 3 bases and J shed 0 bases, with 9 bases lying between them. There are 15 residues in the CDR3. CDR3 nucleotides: TGCAGTGCTAGTCGAGGTGGCTCCTATAATTCACCCCTCCACTTT. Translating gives CSASRGGSYNSPLHF.

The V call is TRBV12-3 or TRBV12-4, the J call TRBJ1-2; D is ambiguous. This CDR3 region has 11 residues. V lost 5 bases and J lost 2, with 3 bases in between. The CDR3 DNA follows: TGTGCCAGCAGTATGAACTATGGCTACACCTTC. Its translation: CASSMNYGYTF.

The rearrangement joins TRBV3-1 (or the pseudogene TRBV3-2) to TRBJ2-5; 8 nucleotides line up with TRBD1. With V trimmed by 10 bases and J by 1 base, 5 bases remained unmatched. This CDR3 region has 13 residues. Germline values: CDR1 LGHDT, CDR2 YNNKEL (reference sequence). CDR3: CATLGTGQETQYF. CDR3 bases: TGTGCCACCCTGGGGACAGGCCAAGAGACCCAGTACTTC.

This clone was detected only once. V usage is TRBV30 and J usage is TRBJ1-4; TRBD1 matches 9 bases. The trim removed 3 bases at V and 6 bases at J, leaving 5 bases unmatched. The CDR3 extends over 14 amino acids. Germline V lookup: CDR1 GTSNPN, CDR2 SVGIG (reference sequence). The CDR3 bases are TGTGCCTGGAGGAAACAGGGGGCAGATGAAAAACTGTTTTTT. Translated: CAWRKQGADEKLFF.

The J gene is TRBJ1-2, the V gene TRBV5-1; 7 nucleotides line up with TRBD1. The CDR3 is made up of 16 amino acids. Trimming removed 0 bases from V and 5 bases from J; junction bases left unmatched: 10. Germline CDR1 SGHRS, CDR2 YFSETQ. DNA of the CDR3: TGCGCCAGCAGCTTGGGGGCCGGACAGGCGATTTATGGCTACACCTTC. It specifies CASSLGAGQAIYGYTF.

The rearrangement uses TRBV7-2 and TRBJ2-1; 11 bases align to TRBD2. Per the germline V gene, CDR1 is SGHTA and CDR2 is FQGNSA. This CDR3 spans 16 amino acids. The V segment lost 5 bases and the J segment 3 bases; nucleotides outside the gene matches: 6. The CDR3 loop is CASSPPGLADYNEQFF. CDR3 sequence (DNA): TGTGCCAGCAGCCCGCCGGGACTAGCGGACTACAATGAGCAGTTCTTC.

The CDR3 here is CAIRRGTYEQYF. The CDR3 nucleotides are TGCGCCATCCGGCGAGGGACCTACGAGCAGTACTTC. This rearrangement joins TRBV5-1 to TRBJ2-7; perhaps TRBD2 as D (5 bases). The V end lost 9 bases, the J end lost 2 bases, and 12 bases lay between the germline ends. The length of the CDR3 is 12 residues. Germline lookup yields CDR1 SGHRS and CDR2 YFSETQ. The entire variable domain, with the rest obtained from reference TRBV5-1 and TRBJ2-7, is as follows: KAGVTQTPRYLIKTRGQQVTLSCSPISGHRSVSWYQQTPGQGLQFLFEYFSETQRNKGNFPGRFSGRQFSNSRSEMNVSTLELGDSALYLCAIRRGTYEQYFGPGTRLTVT.

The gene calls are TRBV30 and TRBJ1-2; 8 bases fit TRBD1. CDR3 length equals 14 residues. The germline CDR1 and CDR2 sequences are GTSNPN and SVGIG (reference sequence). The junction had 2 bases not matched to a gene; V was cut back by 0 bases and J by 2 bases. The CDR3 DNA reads TGTGCCTGGAGTGTTCAGGGGGCCAACTATGGCTACACCTTC. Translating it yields CAWSVQGANYGYTF.

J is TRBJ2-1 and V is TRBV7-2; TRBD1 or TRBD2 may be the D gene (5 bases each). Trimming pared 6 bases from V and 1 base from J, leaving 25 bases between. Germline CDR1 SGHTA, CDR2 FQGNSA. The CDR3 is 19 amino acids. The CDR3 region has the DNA TGTGCCAGCAGATTCCAAGGGGTCGGGACGGGGTCATCCTACAATGAGCAGTTCTTC. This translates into CASRFQGVGTGSSYNEQFF.